A selection of T cell receptor beta chains follows, all from one sample in a study of T cell responses to AZD1222 COVID-19 vaccine. TCRdb's table, derived via immunoSEQ multiplex PCR, lists solely in-frame clones and lacks some. Among about 120,000 clones listed, about 90% were seen once. This material consisted of peripheral blood, taken on day 0 of AZD1222 vaccination. The receptors were gathered from an adult in good health. CDR3s include the opening cysteine and the closing phenylalanine or tryptophan. A D gene is named only where the DNA matches it firmly. Some rows have no size entry. The others give once, few or many, or a class for an expanded clone.

CDR3 protein | CDR3 DNA | clone size | J gene | D gene | V gene | CDR3 length
CASSPGRKDSPLHF | TGCGCCAGCAGTCCTGGACGGAAAGATTCACCCCTCCACTTT | . | TRBJ1-6 | . | TRBV5-1 | 14
CASSLQGITDTQYF | TGTGCCAGCAGCTTGCAGGGCATCACAGATACGCAGTATTTT | . | TRBJ2-3 | . | TRBV5-6 | 14
CASSLEPTFEAFF | TGTGCCAGCAGCTTAGAACCGACATTCGAAGCTTTCTTT | . | TRBJ1-1 | . | TRBV11-2 | 13
CSARDRNEQYF | TGCAGTGCTAGAGATCGAAACGAGCAGTACTTC | . | TRBJ2-7 | . | TRBV20-1 | 11
CASSQGGVSEAFF | TGTGCCAGCAGCCAAGGCGGGGTCTCTGAAGCTTTCTTT | once | TRBJ1-1 | . | TRBV3-1/TRBV3-2 | 13
CASSVGPQGAQGYAGELFF | TGTGCCAGCAGCGTAGGGCCCCAGGGGGCCCAAGGATATGCCGGGGAGCTGTTTTTT | . | TRBJ2-2 | TRBD1 | TRBV9 | 19
CASQGASSYNEQFF | TGTGCCTCCCAGGGGGCTAGCTCCTACAATGAGCAGTTCTTC | . | TRBJ2-1 | TRBD1 | TRBV2 | 14
CAWSWSSYEQYF | TGTGCCTGGAGTTGGTCCTCCTACGAGCAGTACTTC | . | TRBJ2-7 | . | TRBV30 | 12
CATEQYNEQFF | TGTGCCACCGAACAATACAATGAGCAGTTCTTC | . | TRBJ2-1 | . | TRBV24-1 | 11
CASSVTHNYGYTF | TGTGCCAGCAGCGTAACACATAACTATGGCTACACCTTC | . | TRBJ1-2 | . | TRBV9 | 13
CASSLAGRSEAFF | TGTGCCAGCAGTTTAGCAGGGAGGTCTGAAGCTTTCTTT | . | TRBJ1-1 | . | TRBV12-3/TRBV12-4 | 13
CASSDQGFTDTQYF | TGTGCCAGCAGTGACCAGGGTTTTACCGATACGCAGTATTTT | . | TRBJ2-3 | . | TRBV25-1 | 14
CASSSDPMNTEAFF | TGTGCCAGCTCCTCGGACCCTATGAACACTGAAGCTTTCTTT | . | TRBJ1-1 | . | TRBV18 | 14
CASNLLGGGTEAFF | TGTGCCAGCAACCTTCTAGGGGGCGGCACTGAAGCTTTCTTT | . | TRBJ1-1 | TRBD1 | TRBV6-5 | 14
CASSWGQGYNVLTF | TGCGCCAGCAGCTGGGGACAGGGGTACAACGTCCTGACTTTC | . | TRBJ2-6 | TRBD1 | TRBV5-1 | 14